Presented here are 12 T cell receptor beta chains from one specimen sequenced in a study of shared T cell receptors in the human thymus. The protocol was immunoSEQ multiplex PCR, while the TCRdb copy is restricted to in-frame clones and leaves out a portion. This sample has 700,000 to 750,000 clones; 80% to 90% occur once, and the top ten carry about 0.011%. The same sample was also studied in work on human thymus T cells.

Sequences were obtained from thymocytes. Source of these receptors: a girl under two years old with a congenital heart defect.

The gene calls are TRBV6-5 and TRBJ2-3, with D unclear. V was cut by 2 bases and J by 0 bases, with 12 bases left in between. CDR3 length: 16 residues. The germline V gene encodes CDR1 MNHEY and CDR2 SVGAGI. CDR3 protein: CASSYLGPLSTDTQYF. The CDR3 DNA sequence: TGTGCCAGCAGTTACCTTGGGCCCCTTAGCACAGATACGCAGTATTTT.

The chain combines TRBV30 with TRBJ2-1; no firm D call. CDR3 length: 13 amino acids. The ends were cut back, 0 bases at V and 7 bases at J, with 10 bases in the middle. Germline CDR1 GTSNPN, CDR2 SVGIG (reference sequence). The CDR3 DNA follows: TGTGCCTGGAGTGTACAAGAAAGAAATGAGCAGTTCTTC. Protein sequence: CAWSVQERNEQFF.

V is TRBV27 and J is TRBJ1-5; TRBD1 aligns across 8 bases. The V gene end was trimmed by 6 bases and the J gene end by 0 bases; junction bases not matched to a gene: 4. Germline-derived CDR1 and CDR2 are MNHEY and SMNVEV (reference sequence). CDR3 size: 15 residues. CDR3 sequence (DNA): TGTGCCAGCAGGGGGACAGGATATAGCAATCAGCCCCAGCATTTT. Its translation: CASRGTGYSNQPQHF.

The CDR3 nucleotides are TGCGCCAGCAGGGCATTACTAGCGGTGAGCACAGATACGCAGTATTTT. Amino acid sequence: CASRALLAVSTDTQYF. The J gene is TRBJ2-3, the V gene TRBV10-2; 8 nucleotides agree with TRBD2. Unmatched junction bases numbered 8, after V lost 6 bases and J lost 0 bases. The CDR3 spans 16 residues. CDR1 and CDR2 from the germline V gene are WSHSY and SAAADI.

The chain combines TRBV11-2 with TRBJ1-2; 10 nucleotides align to TRBD1. This CDR3 has 18 amino acids. V shed 5 bases and J 2 bases; nucleotides not matched to a gene: 14. Germline V gene lookup returns CDR1 SGHAT and CDR2 FQNNGV. The CDR3 loop is CASSNYRDRGHLNYGYTF. CDR3 bases: TGTGCCAGCAGCAACTACCGGGACAGGGGACATCTAAACTATGGCTACACCTTC. Full variable domain (remainder filled in from reference TRBV11-2 and TRBJ1-2): EAGVAQSPRYKIIEKRQSVAFWCNPISGHATLYWYQQILGQGPKLLIQFQNNGVVDDSQLPKDRFSAERLKGVDSTLKIQPAKLEDSAVYLCASSNYRDRGHLNYGYTFGSGTRLTVV.

The chain links TRBV15 to TRBJ2-1, with D possibly being TRBD2 (6 bases). CDR1 LNHNV and CDR2 YYDKDF come from the germline V gene (reference sequence). The CDR3 length is 16 residues. V was shortened by 5 bases and J by 0 bases, with 14 bases between the two germline ends. As DNA, the CDR3 is TGTGCCACCAGCGAACATGGCGGGGACTCCTACAATGAGCAGTTCTTC. Its translation is CATSEHGGDSYNEQFF.

This sequence joins TRBV5-1 and TRBJ1-6; 8 bases match TRBD1. Looked up from germline, CDR1 is SGHRS and CDR2 is YFSETQ. V shed 0 bases, J shed 7 bases, and the junction held 12 bases outside the gene matches. The CDR3 is 18 residues long. CDR3 sequence (DNA): TGCGCCAGCAGCTTGGAGGTTGTGCAGACAGGGGTGAATTCACCCCTCCACTTT. It codes for CASSLEVVQTGVNSPLHF.

Only one count was recorded for this clone. The chain has TRBV4-2 and TRBJ1-2; TRBD1 matches 11 bases. The V and J ends lost 4 bases and 8 bases, in that order; junction bases with no gene match: 6. The CDR3 consists of 14 residues. Germline CDR1 and CDR2: LGHNA and YNFKEQ. CDR3 bases: TGTGCCAGCAGCCCTATTGGGACAGGGGGAGGCTACACCTTC. Its translation: CASSPIGTGGGYTF.

A word on this clone: One end of the junction is discordant with germline, which a read error may explain. The chain recombines TRBV19 with TRBJ1-1, with 10 bases that match TRBD1. CDR1 and CDR2 from the germline V gene are LNHDA and SQIVND (reference sequence). The CDR3 sequence is 15 residues long. As DNA, the CDR3 is TGTGCCAGTAGATCGGCGGGACAGGGGAACCCTGAAGCTTTCTTT. This encodes CASRSAGQGNPEAFF.

The rearrangement uses TRBV7-9 and TRBJ2-5; D might be TRBD2 (6 bases). CDR1 and CDR2 (germline): SEHNR, FQNEAQ (reference sequence). This CDR3 has 14 residues. Trimming removed 0 bases at V and 8 bases at J, with 13 bases between. The CDR3 DNA follows: TGTGCCAGCAGCTTAGCGGGGGGTGAGGGTACCCAGTACTTC. As protein: CASSLAGGEGTQYF.

V is TRBV19 and J is TRBJ1-1; the match to TRBD1 covers 8 bases. From germline, CDR1 is LNHDA and CDR2 SQIVND (reference sequence). The CDR3 runs 13 residues. V lost 5 bases and J lost 8; bases outside the gene matches: 7. Here the CDR3 DNA reads TGTGCCAGTAGTTTTCCGACAGGGGTGGAAGCTTTCTTT. It specifies CASSFPTGVEAFF.

The V call is TRBV5-1, the J call TRBJ2-2, with D perhaps matching TRBD2 (6 bases). With 5 bases removed from V and 1 base from J, the gap between germline ends came to 9 bases. The CDR3 consists of 14 residues. Germline values: CDR1 SGHRS, CDR2 YFSETQ. The CDR3 loop is CASSYGGNTGELFF. CDR3 nucleotide sequence: TGCGCCAGCAGTTACGGGGGGAACACCGGGGAGCTGTTTTTT.